This T cell receptor (beta chain) was documented in a study of blood T cell repertoires in COVID-19. Study-wide context: In each case, the material was cDNA or gDNA derived from T cells, B-cell-depleted T cells, or PBMCs.

Adults between roughly 18 and 95 years of age took part from 20 to 25 US areas. Cohort 3 recovery required two negative PCRs, clearance, or symptom resolution. CDR3 length: 14 residues. The germline CDR1 and CDR2 sequences are LGHNT and FRNRAP. V lost 2 bases and J 0 bases, leaving 7 bases between the germline ends. Original processing methods: Amplified reference gene primers provided the basis for estimating nucleated cell counts. Clones were read by immunoSEQ multiplex PCR, and TCRdb kept only the in-frame ones, dropping some. V and J calls and clone size are given by that table; D and trimming were obtained from the DNA. The sample includes around 200,000 clones, less than 85% seen only once; the top ten take roughly a sixth.

The V call is TRBV12-5, the J call TRBJ1-1; no reliable D call. The sample was PBMCs or T cells enriched from blood (not recorded which). The sequence was obtained from a man in his forties who had recovered from COVID-19. This chain's CDR3 is CASGLSGVNTEAFF. CDR3 in DNA: TGTGCTAGTGGTTTGTCCGGGGTGAACACTGAAGCTTTCTTT.